In its sample, the clone carrying this TCR beta chain was seen once. Antigen: not known. An end of the junction differs from the germline gene, which may be a read error. The study recruited healthy Caucasian donors from Russia who were aged roughly 6 to 95. Isolated PBMCs totaled at least 6 million in each sample. A second PCR of roughly 7 to 11 cycles used a sample-barcoded 5' primer and a J-beta primer mix. TCRdb redid the calling of the 5' RACE reads with MiXCR, one entry per CDR3 protein. Counted here are around 940,000 distinct CDR3 sequences, roughly 51% occurring once; the ten biggest clones make up about 20%. This entry is derived from a study of blood T cells in healthy people across ages. Study-wide findings and caveats: Changes in expanded clonotypes were possibly confounded, as the CMV status of donors was unknown. Fewer expanded clones and more diversity marked long-lived versus aged donors.

The CDR3 length is 13 residues. Germline V gives CDR1 MGHRA, CDR2 YSYEKL. This receptor was identified in an older woman in good health. The chain combines TRBV4-1 with TRBJ2-5, with no clear D. Input material: blood. The CDR3 region is CAGSQGVAETQYF. The CDR3 DNA sequence: TGCGCCGGCAGCCAAGGAGTTGCAGAGACCCAGTACTTC.